The T cell receptor beta chain under discussion was sequenced for a study of Tregs in tolerant kidney transplant recipients. Study-wide findings and caveats: The small number of patients limits these findings pending further validation.

The method was immunoSEQ multiplex PCR; TCRdb's version includes in-frame clones alone and lacks a portion of them. The sample has more than 60,000 clones; over 75% are singletons. V gave up 4 bases and J gave up 2 bases, with 15 bases separating them. Germline assignment: CDR1 KGHSH and CDR2 LQKENI. The CDR3 length is 15 residues. Points on this clone: Antigen specificity is unknown.

The receptor was isolated from a human donor who received a combined kidney and bone marrow transplant. The starting material was Tregs from blood, obtained before the transplant. The chain employs TRBV18 and TRBJ2-7; TRBD1 might be the D (6 bases). The CDR3 loop reads CASSRGQGRTYEQYF. For the CDR3, the DNA is TGTGCCAGCTCACGGGGGCAGGGGCGCACCTACGAGCAGTACTTC.